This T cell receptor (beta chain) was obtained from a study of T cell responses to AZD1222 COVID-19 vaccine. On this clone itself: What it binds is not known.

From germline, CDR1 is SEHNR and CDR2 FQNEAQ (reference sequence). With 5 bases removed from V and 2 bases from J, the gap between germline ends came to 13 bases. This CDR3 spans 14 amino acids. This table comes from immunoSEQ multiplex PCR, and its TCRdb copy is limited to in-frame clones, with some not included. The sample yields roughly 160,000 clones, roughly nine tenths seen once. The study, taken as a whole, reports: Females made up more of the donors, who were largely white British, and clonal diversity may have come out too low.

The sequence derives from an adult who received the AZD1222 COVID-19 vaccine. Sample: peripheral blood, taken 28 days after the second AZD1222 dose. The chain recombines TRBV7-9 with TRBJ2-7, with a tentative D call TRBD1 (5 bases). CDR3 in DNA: TGTGCCAGCAGCCCAGGGAACATGGCCTACGAGCAGTACTTC. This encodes CASSPGNMAYEQYF.